Shown below are 25 T cell receptor beta chains from a single sample sequenced in a study of T cell clonotyping in hematopoietic cell transplantation. Measured with immunoSEQ multiplex PCR; TCRdb has only the in-frame clones, and not every one. The table has 35,000 to 45,000 clones, 90% to 95% seen once. Time point meaning: recipient sample about 28 days before transplant, after cytoreduction. Source: peripheral blood mononuclear cells, taken before stem cell transplant. The receptors derive from a man aged 40-49 years with chronic myeloid leukemia. Some clones in this sample may be carry-over from other donors' samples.

V gene TRBV30 combines with J gene TRBJ2-2; D remains unclear. CDR3 size: 14 residues. V lost 3 bases, J lost 0 bases, and 8 bases lay in between. Germline loops: CDR1 GTSNPN, CDR2 SVGIG (reference sequence). The CDR3 DNA reads TGTGCCTGGAGATTAGGGACGAACACCGGGGAGCTGTTTTTT. This translates into CAWRLGTNTGELFF.

V and J are TRBV6-6 and TRBJ2-7, with 7 bases lining up with TRBD2. Germline V gene sequence: CDR1 MNHNY, CDR2 SVGAGI (reference sequence). The CDR3 length is 16 residues. The V and J ends lost 0 bases and 2 bases, in that order; junction bases with no gene match: 7. The CDR3 nucleotides read TGTGCCAGCAGTTACTCTGGCGCGGGAGAGACCTACGAGCAGTACTTC. It specifies CASSYSGAGETYEQYF.

The CDR3 spells CASSPLGGSNQPQHF. CDR3 nucleotides: TGTGCCAGCAGCCCCTTAGGGGGCAGCAATCAGCCCCAGCATTTT. The V gene is TRBV7-2, the J gene TRBJ1-5; 7 bases map to TRBD1. The ends lost 5 bases at V and 1 base at J; junction bases unmatched: 5. There are 15 residues in the CDR3. CDR1 SGHTA and CDR2 FQGNSA come from the germline V gene.

This sequence joins TRBV15 and TRBJ2-3; D is ambiguous. The CDR3 is made up of 15 amino acids. V was clipped by 2 bases and J by 2 bases, with 11 bases between them. Germline V gene data show CDR1 as LNHNV and CDR2 as YYDKDF (reference sequence). This chain's CDR3 is CATSRLDQNTDTQYF. The CDR3 DNA reads as TGTGCCACCAGCAGACTCGACCAGAACACAGATACGCAGTATTTT.

The chain employs TRBV30 and TRBJ2-5; a weak D match, TRBD2 (6 bases). CDR3 size: 12 residues. The germline V gene has CDR1 GTSNPN and CDR2 SVGIG (reference sequence). V was shortened by 0 bases and J by 5 bases, with 7 bases between the two germline ends. CDR3 nucleotides: TGTGCCTGGAGTGTAGGGAGGGAGACCCAGTACTTC. Translation: CAWSVGRETQYF.

CDR3: CASSPEAGTGGDQPQHF. In DNA form, the CDR3 reads TGTGCCAGCTCACCCGAAGCCGGGACAGGGGGCGATCAGCCCCAGCATTTT. V gene TRBV18 combines with J gene TRBJ1-5; TRBD1 matches at 12 bases. The V gene end was trimmed by 3 bases and the J gene end by 5 bases; junction bases not matched to a gene: 8. Per the germline V gene, CDR1 is KGHSH and CDR2 is LQKENI. The CDR3 extends over 17 amino acids.

The rearrangement joins TRBV2 to TRBJ1-4; D may be TRBD1 (5 bases). This CDR3 is built from 14 residues. V was pared by 6 bases and J by 3 bases, with 11 bases between. The germline gives CDR1 SNHLY, CDR2 FYNNEI. CDR3 residues: CASSYRLPNEKLFF. CDR3 bases: TGTGCCAGCAGCTACAGGCTTCCTAATGAAAAACTGTTTTTT. Complete variable domain (other parts from reference TRBV2 and TRBJ1-4): EPEVTQTPSHQVTQMGQEVILRCVPISNHLYFYWYRQILGQKVEFLVSFYNNEISEKSEIFDDQFSVERPDGSNFTLKIRSTKLEDSAMYFCASSYRLPNEKLFFGSGTQLSVL.

This chain uses TRBV29-1 with TRBJ2-3; 8 bases match TRBD1. Germline values: CDR1 SQVTM, CDR2 ANQGSEA. J gave up 1 base and V 6 bases, and 3 bases lay outside the gene matches. The CDR3 length is 13 residues. The CDR3 coding sequence is TGCAGCGTGACAGGGGTGGGCACAGATACGCAGTATTTT. This encodes CSVTGVGTDTQYF.

The rearrangement links TRBV27 to TRBJ1-1, with D possibly being TRBD1 (6 bases). The CDR3 runs 14 residues. Germline V gives CDR1 MNHEY, CDR2 SMNVEV (reference sequence). Trimming left V 3 bases short and J 2 bases short, with 10 bases between. The CDR3 sequence is CASSLNRVNTEAFF. As DNA, the CDR3 is TGTGCCAGCAGTTTGAACAGGGTAAACACTGAAGCTTTCTTT.

The chain carries TRBV29-1 and TRBJ2-5, with 11 bases that match TRBD1. The CDR3 spans 15 residues. Trimming took 4 bases from V and 1 from J; bases not matched to a gene: 5. The germline CDR1 and CDR2 sequences are SQVTM and ANQGSEA. CDR3 protein: CSVGTGGGVQETQYF. CDR3 bases: TGCAGCGTTGGGACAGGGGGCGGAGTCCAAGAGACCCAGTACTTC.

This clone showed up just a few times. The chain recombines TRBV19 with TRBJ2-5, with D tentatively TRBD2 (6 bases). This CDR3 contains 12 residues. Looked up from germline, CDR1 is LNHDA and CDR2 is SQIVND (reference sequence). V was trimmed by 6 bases and J by 5 bases, leaving 10 bases between them. CDR3 DNA sequence: TGTGCCAGTAGACAGGCGGGGGAGACCCAGTACTTC. This encodes CASRQAGETQYF.

The chain links TRBV10-3 to TRBJ1-1, with 7 bases fitting TRBD1. Germline V gene lookup returns CDR1 ENHRY and CDR2 SYGVKD. CDR3 length equals 15 residues. Trimming at V came to 4 bases and at J to 0 bases, leaving 5 bases not matched to a gene. CDR3 sequence reads: CAISVQGPLNTEAFF. CDR3 DNA: TGTGCCATCAGTGTACAGGGGCCTCTGAACACTGAAGCTTTCTTT.

In its sample, this clone was seen once. The chain links TRBV7-3 to TRBJ2-2; weak D call: TRBD1 (6 bases). The germline V gene has CDR1 SGHTA and CDR2 FQGTGA. The CDR3 consists of 14 residues. Trimming stripped 4 bases from V and 6 bases from J, with 12 bases between. This CDR3 is CASSSTGLPGELFF. The CDR3 region has the DNA TGTGCCAGCAGCTCGACAGGTCTGCCCGGGGAGCTGTTTTTT.

The chain uses TRBV7-9 and TRBJ1-1, with unresolved D. CDR1 is SEHNR and CDR2 is FQNEAQ in the germline V gene (reference sequence). This CDR3 is built from 12 residues. The V end lost 2 bases, the J end lost 11 bases, and 12 bases lay between the germline ends. CDR3 region: CASSLFASVAFF. The DNA for the CDR3 is TGTGCCAGCAGCTTATTCGCCTCCGTGGCTTTCTTT.

The rearrangement uses TRBV10-3 and TRBJ1-1; D not resolved. The CDR3 loop spans 13 amino acids. V lost 2 bases and J 0 bases, leaving 4 bases between the germline ends. Germline V gene data show CDR1 as ENHRY and CDR2 as SYGVKD. The CDR3 here is CAISEEMNTEAFF. The CDR3 DNA is TGTGCCATCAGTGAGGAGATGAACACTGAAGCTTTCTTT.

The genes are TRBV6-1 and TRBJ2-2; 7 nucleotides match TRBD2. Germline trimming cut 6 bases from V and 4 bases from J; bases unmatched to any gene: 5. The CDR3 consists of 14 residues. Germline loops: CDR1 MNHNS, CDR2 SASEGT. As DNA, the CDR3 is TGTGCCAGCAGGAGACTAGCACGCACCGGGGAGCTGTTTTTT. Its protein product is CASRRLARTGELFF.

The V and J genes are TRBV30 and TRBJ1-1; possibly TRBD1 for D (5 bases). V lost 3 bases, J lost 7 bases, and 9 bases lay in between. The germline V gene encodes CDR1 GTSNPN and CDR2 SVGIG (reference sequence). The CDR3 has 11 amino acids. The CDR3 DNA sequence: TGTGCCTGGAGGAGGGGTTATGAAGCTTTCTTT. Protein: CAWRRGYEAFF.

The sample holds a few counts of this clone. The chain couples TRBV4-2 to TRBJ1-5; unclear D gene. CDR3 length: 15 residues. With 0 bases removed from V and 8 bases from J, the gap between germline ends came to 14 bases. CDR1 and CDR2 (germline): LGHNA, YNFKEQ. Written as DNA, the CDR3 is TGTGCCAGCAGCCAAGATCTTATAGGACCAGAGCCCCAGCATTTT. Its protein product is CASSQDLIGPEPQHF.

The genes are TRBV28 and TRBJ1-1; no clear D. The V and J ends lost 4 bases and 1 base respectively, with 13 bases between them. This CDR3 is 15 amino acids long. CDR1 and CDR2 (germline): MDHEN, SYDVKM. CDR3 loop: CASSSLGGWNTEAFF. CDR3 nucleotide sequence: TGTGCCAGCAGTTCGCTGGGAGGTTGGAACACTGAAGCTTTCTTT.

CDR3 in DNA: TGTGCCAGCAGCGTGGGACCGAGGAATTCACCCCTCCACTTT. Protein product: CASSVGPRNSPLHF. This rearrangement joins TRBV7-9 to TRBJ1-6; maybe TRBD1 (5 bases). There are 14 residues in the CDR3. CDR1 is SEHNR and CDR2 is FQNEAQ in the germline V gene (reference sequence). V was clipped by 5 bases and J by 7 bases, with 12 bases between them.

The chain uses TRBV13 and TRBJ2-7, with TRBD1 matching over 9 bases. Germline V gene lookup returns CDR1 PRHDT and CDR2 FYEKMQ (reference sequence). Losses at the gene ends were 5 bases for V and 5 bases for J; bases not matched to a gene: 7. CDR3 length: 14 amino acids. Here the CDR3 reads CASSQWDRANEQYF. Here the CDR3 DNA reads TGTGCCAGCAGCCAGTGGGACAGGGCAAACGAGCAGTACTTC.

The chain uses TRBV7-3 and TRBJ1-3; no clear D gene. Trimming stripped 9 bases from V and 2 bases from J, with 5 bases between. Germline values: CDR1 SGHTA, CDR2 FQGTGA. The CDR3 runs to 11 residues. CDR3 DNA sequence: TGTGCCAGTAGCACTGGAAACACCATATATTTT. Encoded protein: CASSTGNTIYF.

In this sample, this clone turned up a few times. The chain carries TRBV21-1 and TRBJ2-7. TRBV21-1 is a pseudogene segment. The CDR3 is made up of 17 amino acids. The CDR3 nucleotides read TGTGCCAGCAGTAACGTCGGTGGCCGTGGGGTATCCTACGAGCAGTACTTC. Protein product: CASSNVGGRGVSYEQYF.

This rearrangement joins TRBV7-6 to TRBJ2-3; maybe TRBD1 (6 bases). The CDR3 sequence is 15 residues long. The germline CDR1 and CDR2 sequences are SGHVS and FNYEAQ. V was cut by 6 bases and J by 3 bases, with 16 bases left in between. CDR3 region: CASSFEPRGTDTQYF. The CDR3 DNA reads TGTGCCAGCAGTTTCGAACCCAGGGGTACAGATACGCAGTATTTT.

The rearrangement joins TRBV5-1 to TRBJ2-7; the match to TRBD1 covers 12 bases. The CDR3 is made up of 17 amino acids. Germline V gene data show CDR1 as SGHRS and CDR2 as YFSETQ. With V trimmed by 2 bases and J by 0 bases, 6 bases remained unmatched. This chain's CDR3 is CASSLPGTGGFSYEQYF. The CDR3 bases are TGCGCCAGCAGCTTACCCGGGACAGGGGGCTTCTCCTACGAGCAGTACTTC.